One T cell receptor beta chain is described in this entry. The antigen is not known. This sample is part of a study of cytotoxic CD8 clonotypes in ibrutinib-treated CLL. Study outcomes and limitations: Private clonotypes, not public ones, expanded at ibrutinib response. Sampling schedules were unmatched across sustained-remission and progressing patients.

Germline CDR1 MDHEN, CDR2 SYDVKM. Between the trimmed V and J ends, which lost 8 bases and 7 bases, there was a span of 20 bases. The CDR3 is 14 amino acids. Data came from immunoSEQ multiplex PCR; TCRdb stores just in-frame clones and leaves some out. The data show more than 110,000 clones, under 95% seen once. The receptor was derived from a human donor with chronic lymphocytic leukemia. The V gene is TRBV28, the J gene TRBJ2-5; D ambiguous. Sequenced here: PBMCs, sampled after 12 months of ibrutinib treatment. The CDR3 DNA reads as TGTGCCAGCGCCTACACCGATGGAACGGGGACCCAGTACTTC. It encodes CASAYTDGTGTQYF.